This entry lists 12 T cell receptor beta chains sequenced from one sample in a study of blood T cell repertoires in COVID-19. TCRdb keeps only in-frame clones here, not all; method: immunoSEQ multiplex PCR. The sample consists of more than 450,000 clones, around 90% of them appearing once. Sample: PBMCs or T cells enriched from blood (not recorded which). These receptor sequences come from a woman younger than 30 who had recovered from COVID-19.

The V and J genes are TRBV5-1 and TRBJ1-2; D call uncertain. The CDR3 loop spans 15 amino acids. Germline lookup yields CDR1 SGHRS and CDR2 YFSETQ. Trimming stripped 4 bases from V and 2 bases from J, with 15 bases between. CDR3 protein: CASSPPDSSNYGYTF. DNA for the CDR3: TGCGCCAGCAGCCCGCCAGACTCCTCAAACTATGGCTACACCTTC. Combining the CDR3 with reference TRBV5-1 and TRBJ1-2 gives the whole variable domain KAGVTQTPRYLIKTRGQQVTLSCSPISGHRSVSWYQQTPGQGLQFLFEYFSETQRNKGNFPGRFSGRQFSNSRSEMNVSTLELGDSALYLCASSPPDSSNYGYTFGSGTRLTVV.

The chain carries TRBV2 and TRBJ2-1, with D possibly matching TRBD1 (6 bases). Deletions cut 3 bases from V and 3 bases from J, with 6 bases between. This CDR3 comprises 13 residues. CDR1 SNHLY and CDR2 FYNNEI come from the germline V gene. The CDR3 region is CASSEDSYNEQFF. CDR3 DNA: TGTGCCAGCAGTGAGGACAGCTACAATGAGCAGTTCTTC.

V and J are TRBV5-1 and TRBJ2-2; tentative D call: TRBD2 (5 bases). CDR1 and CDR2 (germline): SGHRS, YFSETQ. The CDR3 contains 15 residues. Trimming took 0 bases from V and 6 from J, leaving 12 bases between them. The CDR3 sequence: CASSLEFGEPGELFF. CDR3 sequence (DNA): TGCGCCAGCAGCTTGGAATTTGGGGAGCCCGGGGAGCTGTTTTTT.

The chain is built from TRBV28 and TRBJ1-2, with D maybe TRBD1 (5 bases). Between the trimmed V and J ends, which lost 2 bases and 3 bases, there was a span of 13 bases. The CDR3 contains 15 residues. CDR1 and CDR2 (germline): MDHEN, SYDVKM. CDR3 region: CASSLNSFRDYGYTF. The CDR3 DNA sequence: TGTGCCAGCAGTTTAAACTCATTCAGGGACTATGGCTACACCTTC.

The rearrangement joins TRBV30 to TRBJ1-2, with D maybe TRBD1 (6 bases). The CDR3 is 17 residues long. Germline V gives CDR1 GTSNPN, CDR2 SVGIG (reference sequence). Trimming removed 2 bases at V and 0 bases at J, with 19 bases between. The CDR3 nucleotides are TGTGCCTGGAGTTTAATGAGCAGGGGAATATCTAACTATGGCTACACCTTC. Translation gives CAWSLMSRGISNYGYTF.

The CDR3 protein is CASGLGQGPGNTIYF. The CDR3 DNA reads TGTGCTAGTGGTCTAGGACAGGGTCCTGGAAACACCATATATTTT. The J gene is TRBJ1-3, the V gene TRBV12-5, with TRBD1 matching 8 bases. CDR3 length: 15 residues. The germline V gene encodes CDR1 LGHNT and CDR2 FRNRAP. The V gene end was trimmed by 5 bases and the J gene end by 2 bases; junction bases not matched to a gene: 5.

The rearrangement links TRBV6-5 to TRBJ2-1, with 7 bases that match TRBD2. The germline V gene has CDR1 MNHEY and CDR2 SVGAGI. V trimming: 9 bases; J trimming: 7 bases; junction bases outside the gene matches: 15. There are 15 residues in the CDR3. The CDR3 protein is CASLSSGKGRNEQFF. CDR3 nucleotide sequence: TGTGCCAGTCTGTCCAGCGGGAAGGGGAGAAATGAGCAGTTCTTC.

V and J are TRBV5-4 and TRBJ2-3; TRBD2 agrees at 14 bases. The germline CDR1 and CDR2 sequences are SGHNT and YYREEE (reference sequence). V was clipped by 6 bases and J by 5 bases; unmatched bases: 5. This CDR3 has 15 amino acids. The CDR3 sequence is CASTTSGGAGDTQYF. DNA for the CDR3: TGTGCCAGCACGACTAGCGGGGGGGCCGGAGATACGCAGTATTTT.

The sample holds a few counts of this clone. This rearrangement joins TRBV29-1 to TRBJ1-2; D remains ambiguous. V was pared by 6 bases and J by 3 bases, with 14 bases between. The CDR3 length is 13 residues. In germline, CDR1 is SQVTM, CDR2 ANQGSEA. CDR3 region: CSVRTQTDYGYTF. Here the CDR3 DNA reads TGCAGCGTCCGTACTCAAACGGACTATGGCTACACCTTC.

The chain is built from TRBV6-1 and TRBJ2-1; weak D call: TRBD1 (5 bases). There are 15 residues in the CDR3. Germline values: CDR1 MNHNS, CDR2 SASEGT. V lost 3 bases and J lost 2, with 11 bases in between. The CDR3 loop is CASSEARGPYNEQFF. The CDR3 coding sequence is TGTGCCAGCAGTGAGGCTAGGGGCCCCTACAATGAGCAGTTCTTC.

This rearrangement joins TRBV5-1 to TRBJ1-6, with 10 positions matching TRBD1. Germline lookup yields CDR1 SGHRS and CDR2 YFSETQ. The CDR3 has 15 amino acids. The V and J ends lost 3 bases and 10 bases, in that order; junction bases with no gene match: 7. The CDR3 here is CASSSAPGQGSPLHF. The CDR3 coding sequence is TGCGCCAGCAGCTCGGCTCCGGGACAGGGGTCACCCCTCCACTTT.

This chain joins TRBV18 and TRBJ2-1; TRBD2 is a possible D gene (5 bases). V lost 0 bases and J lost 3, with 6 bases in between. Germline lookup yields CDR1 KGHSH and CDR2 LQKENI. The CDR3 is 14 amino acids. CDR3 amino acids: CASSPPGGYNEQFF. CDR3 in DNA: TGTGCCAGCTCACCACCCGGAGGCTACAATGAGCAGTTCTTC.